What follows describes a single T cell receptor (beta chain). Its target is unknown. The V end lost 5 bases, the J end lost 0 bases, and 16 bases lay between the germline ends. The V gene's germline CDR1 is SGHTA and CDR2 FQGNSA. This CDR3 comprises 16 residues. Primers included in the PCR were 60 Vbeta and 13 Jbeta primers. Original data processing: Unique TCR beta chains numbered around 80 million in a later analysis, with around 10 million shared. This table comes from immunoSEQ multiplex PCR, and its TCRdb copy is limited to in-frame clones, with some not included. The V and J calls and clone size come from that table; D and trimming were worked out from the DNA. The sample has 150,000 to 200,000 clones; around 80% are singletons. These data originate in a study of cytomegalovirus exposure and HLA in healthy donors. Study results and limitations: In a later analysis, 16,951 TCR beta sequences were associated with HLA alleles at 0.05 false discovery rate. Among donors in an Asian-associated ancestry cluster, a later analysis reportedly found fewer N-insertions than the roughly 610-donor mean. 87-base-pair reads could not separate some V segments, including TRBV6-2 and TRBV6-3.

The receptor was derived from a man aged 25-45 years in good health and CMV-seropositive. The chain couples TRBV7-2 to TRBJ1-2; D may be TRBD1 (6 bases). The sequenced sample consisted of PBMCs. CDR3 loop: CASSLSQGDTNYGYTF. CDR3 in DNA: TGTGCCAGCAGCCTCTCACAGGGTGATACTAACTATGGCTACACCTTC.